What follows are 11 T cell receptor beta chains derived from one specimen sequenced in a study of cytomegalovirus exposure and HLA in healthy donors. Vbeta (60) and Jbeta (13) primers were used in the PCR. The table came from immunoSEQ multiplex PCR; TCRdb's copy has only in-frame clones and leaves some out. The sample has fewer than 150,000 clones, roughly 80% seen once. The material sequenced was PBMCs. The receptors here all came from a female donor in good health and CMV-seropositive.

The chain couples TRBV6-4 to TRBJ2-3; the match to TRBD2 covers 7 bases. The germline CDR1 and CDR2 sequences are MRHNA and SNTAGT. The CDR3 totals 11 residues. Unmatched junction bases numbered 6, after V lost 8 bases and J lost 10 bases. The CDR3 reads CASAGEHAQYF. The CDR3 bases are TGTGCCAGCGCGGGGGAGCACGCGCAGTATTTT.

The chain couples TRBV15 to TRBJ2-7; 8 positions match TRBD1. V lost 1 base and J lost 7; bases outside the gene matches: 9. Germline loops: CDR1 LNHNV, CDR2 YYDKDF (reference sequence). The CDR3 consists of 15 residues. This chain's CDR3 is CATSRGATGAGEQYF. As DNA, the CDR3 is TGTGCCACCAGCAGAGGGGCGACAGGGGCGGGGGAGCAGTACTTC.

Comment on this clone: A junction end diverges from the germline sequence, so it may reflect a read error. This chain links TRBV7-9 with TRBJ1-2; no clear D. The germline V gene encodes CDR1 SEHNR and CDR2 FQNEAQ (reference sequence). The CDR3 length is 14 residues. CDR3 nucleotides: TGTTCCAGCAGTTTAAGCTTTGCAAACTATGGCTACACCTTC. Residues: CSSSLSFANYGYTF.

This chain connects TRBV19 to TRBJ1-3, with D perhaps matching TRBD1 (6 bases). Trimming took 10 bases from V and 3 from J, leaving 16 bases between them. Germline V gene lookup returns CDR1 LNHDA and CDR2 SQIVND (reference sequence). This CDR3 region has 14 residues. The CDR3 DNA reads TGTGCCACCGACAGCCGGGACATTGGAAACACCATATATTTT. Protein sequence: CATDSRDIGNTIYF.

The chain combines TRBV27 with TRBJ2-3, with a weak D call TRBD2 (6 bases). Germline V gives CDR1 MNHEY, CDR2 SMNVEV (reference sequence). Trimming cost V 2 bases and J 5 bases, with 8 bases left between them. The CDR3 runs 13 residues. The CDR3 DNA is TGTGCCAGCAGTTTACGTAGCGGAGATACGCAGTATTTT. Translated: CASSLRSGDTQYF.

CDR3 region: CASRSTSLYEQYF. CDR3 DNA: TGTGCCAGCAGGAGCACTAGTCTCTACGAGCAGTACTTC. The chain uses TRBV27 and TRBJ2-7; tentative D call: TRBD2 (5 bases). There are 13 residues in the CDR3. From germline, CDR1 is MNHEY and CDR2 SMNVEV (reference sequence). V shed 6 bases and J shed 3 bases, with 12 bases lying between them.

V and J are TRBV11-3 and TRBJ1-1; no definite D call. This CDR3 contains 13 residues. Per the germline V gene, CDR1 is SGHNT and CDR2 is YENEEA. The V end was cut by 2 bases, the J end by 3 bases, with 7 bases between. CDR3 DNA: TGTGCCAGCAGCTTAAACAGATACACTGAAGCTTTCTTT. It encodes CASSLNRYTEAFF.

The V gene is TRBV5-5, the J gene TRBJ2-6; a possible D gene is TRBD2 (5 bases). The CDR3 loop spans 16 amino acids. V lost 4 bases and J lost 2, with 13 bases in between. Per the germline V gene, CDR1 is SGHKS and CDR2 is YYEKEE (reference sequence). Here the CDR3 DNA reads TGTGCCAGCAGCCCGGTAGGAGGAACTGGGGCCAACGTCCTGACTTTC. This translates into CASSPVGGTGANVLTF.

J is TRBJ1-1 and V is TRBV6-5; 8 bases are a match to TRBD1. This CDR3 is built from 14 residues. From germline, CDR1 is MNHEY and CDR2 SVGAGI. With V trimmed by 6 bases and J by 1 base, 4 bases remained unmatched. The CDR3 reads CASRDRDGNTEAFF. CDR3 sequence (DNA): TGTGCCAGCAGGGACAGGGATGGGAACACTGAAGCTTTCTTT.

This clone was observed a handful of times. This chain joins TRBV19 and TRBJ1-1, with 8 positions matching TRBD1. V lost 6 bases and J lost 5; bases outside the gene matches: 5. The germline V gene has CDR1 LNHDA and CDR2 SQIVND (reference sequence). This CDR3 is built from 13 residues. CDR3 loop: CASRYRGLTEAFF. CDR3 nucleotide sequence: TGTGCCAGTAGATACAGGGGGTTGACTGAAGCTTTCTTT.

The rearrangement links TRBV2 to TRBJ2-7; 9 bases are shared with TRBD1. This CDR3 is built from 14 residues. Germline-derived CDR1 and CDR2 are SNHLY and FYNNEI. After removal of 5 bases from V and 4 bases from J, the junction contained 6 bases not matched to a gene. CDR3 protein: CASSPGTGRYEQYF. The CDR3 DNA reads TGTGCCAGCAGTCCCGGGACAGGGCGGTACGAGCAGTACTTC. Using reference TRBV2 and TRBJ2-7 for the parts outside the CDR3, the full variable domain is EPEVTQTPSHQVTQMGQEVILRCVPISNHLYFYWYRQILGQKVEFLVSFYNNEISEKSEIFDDQFSVERPDGSNFTLKIRSTKLEDSAMYFCASSPGTGRYEQYFGPGTRLTVT.